These T cell receptor beta chains were read from a single sample in a study of cytomegalovirus exposure and HLA in healthy donors. The table came from immunoSEQ multiplex PCR; TCRdb's copy has only in-frame clones and leaves some out. This sample carries 120,000 to 150,000 clones, around 76% of them seen once, and the ten largest clones take around 3.6%. What was sequenced was PBMCs. The receptors come from a man between 18 and 29 years old in good health and CMV-seronegative. Both conserved end residues are part of each CDR3. The order of the fields is CDR3 DNA, CDR3 protein, V gene, J gene, clone size, D gene, CDR3 length. The D gene is left open where the match is weak. Expanded clones get a size class; other rows say once, few or many, or leave the size out.

CDR3 DNA: TGTGCCAGCAGTTTACAGGGTGCGCATAATCAGCCCCAGCATTTT
CDR3 protein: CASSLQGAHNQPQHF
V gene: TRBV28
J gene: TRBJ1-5
clone size: .
D gene: .
CDR3 length: 15

CDR3 DNA: TGCGCCAGCGGCTTTGAAAAACTGTTTTTT
CDR3 protein: CASGFEKLFF
V gene: TRBV10-2
J gene: TRBJ1-4
clone size: once
D gene: .
CDR3 length: 10

CDR3 DNA: TGTGCCAGCAGGCGGGACAGGGGGGCTTCACCCCTCCACTTT
CDR3 protein: CASRRDRGASPLHF
V gene: TRBV6-1
J gene: TRBJ1-6
clone size: few
D gene: TRBD1
CDR3 length: 14

CDR3 DNA: TGTGCCAGCAGTGGGGGGCCGGGACAGGGGAACACTGAAGCTTTCTTT
CDR3 protein: CASSGGPGQGNTEAFF
V gene: TRBV27
J gene: TRBJ1-1
clone size: .
D gene: TRBD1
CDR3 length: 16

CDR3 DNA: TGTGCCAGCAGGAGATACTCTGGAAACACCATATATTTT
CDR3 protein: CASRRYSGNTIYF
V gene: TRBV27
J gene: TRBJ1-3
clone size: .
D gene: .
CDR3 length: 13

CDR3 DNA: TGTGCCACTACAGGGGTGAACACCGGGGAGCTGTTTTTT
CDR3 protein: CATTGVNTGELFF
V gene: TRBV11-3
J gene: TRBJ2-2
clone size: .
D gene: TRBD1
CDR3 length: 13

CDR3 DNA: TGTGCCAGCAGCTTGCCGGGAGTGGGAGGTTCACCCCTCCACTTT
CDR3 protein: CASSLPGVGGSPLHF
V gene: TRBV5-5
J gene: TRBJ1-6
clone size: .
D gene: .
CDR3 length: 15

CDR3 DNA: TGTGCCAGCAGCCCACCCGAGGAGATCATGAACACTGAAGCTTTCTTT
CDR3 protein: CASSPPEEIMNTEAFF
V gene: TRBV7-9
J gene: TRBJ1-1
clone size: .
D gene: .
CDR3 length: 16

CDR3 DNA: TGTGCCTGGAGTGTAGACAGACGCTCCTACGAGCAGTACTTC
CDR3 protein: CAWSVDRRSYEQYF
V gene: TRBV30
J gene: TRBJ2-7
clone size: .
D gene: .
CDR3 length: 14

CDR3 DNA: TGTGCCACCAGGGCTAGCGGGCCCCCCTACGAGCAGTACTTC
CDR3 protein: CATRASGPPYEQYF
V gene: TRBV15
J gene: TRBJ2-7
clone size: few
D gene: TRBD2
CDR3 length: 14

CDR3 DNA: TGTGCCAGCAGCTTCGACACAACTAATGAAAAACTGTTTTTT
CDR3 protein: CASSFDTTNEKLFF
V gene: TRBV5-4
J gene: TRBJ1-4
clone size: .
D gene: .
CDR3 length: 14

CDR3 DNA: TGTGCCAGCAGGGAGGGACAGGGAGTATACGAGCAGTACTTC
CDR3 protein: CASREGQGVYEQYF
V gene: TRBV6-5
J gene: TRBJ2-7
clone size: once
D gene: TRBD1
CDR3 length: 14

CDR3 DNA: TGTGCCAGCAGCTTCAGGGCTACGCGGGGAAACACCATATATTTT
CDR3 protein: CASSFRATRGNTIYF
V gene: TRBV5-6
J gene: TRBJ1-3
clone size: .
D gene: .
CDR3 length: 15

CDR3 DNA: TGTGCCAGCAGTTACGGGGCCGTGCACACTGAAGCTTTCTTT
CDR3 protein: CASSYGAVHTEAFF
V gene: TRBV6-5
J gene: TRBJ1-1
clone size: .
D gene: .
CDR3 length: 14

CDR3 DNA: TGCGCCAGCAGCCTGGGACTAGCGGGACCGCGCACAGATACGCAGTATTTT
CDR3 protein: CASSLGLAGPRTDTQYF
V gene: TRBV4-1
J gene: TRBJ2-3
clone size: few
D gene: TRBD2
CDR3 length: 17

CDR3 DNA: TGTGCCAGCAGCGGAAGGGACAGGGGGTCGGCTGGAAACACCATATATTTT
CDR3 protein: CASSGRDRGSAGNTIYF
V gene: TRBV7-9
J gene: TRBJ1-3
clone size: .
D gene: TRBD1
CDR3 length: 17

CDR3 DNA: TGCGCCAGCAGTGAGGGACTAGCGGGAGGCGAGCAGTACTTC
CDR3 protein: CASSEGLAGGEQYF
V gene: TRBV10-1
J gene: TRBJ2-7
clone size: .
D gene: TRBD2
CDR3 length: 14

CDR3 DNA: TGTGCCACTCGGCGACTGGTCGAAGCTTTCTTT
CDR3 protein: CATRRLVEAFF
V gene: TRBV2
J gene: TRBJ1-1
clone size: once
D gene: .
CDR3 length: 11

CDR3 DNA: TGTGCCAGCAGCCGGGGGACTGAAGCTTTCTTT
CDR3 protein: CASSRGTEAFF
V gene: TRBV7-9
J gene: TRBJ1-1
clone size: .
D gene: .
CDR3 length: 11

CDR3 DNA: TGCGCCAGCAGCCGCCTGCCTTTGGCAGGGCCGGTAAATGAAAAACTGTTTTTT
CDR3 protein: CASSRLPLAGPVNEKLFF
V gene: TRBV4-1
J gene: TRBJ1-4
clone size: few
D gene: .
CDR3 length: 18

CDR3 DNA: TGTGCCAGCAGCTTGTCGAGCGGGGGGGGAGAGACCCAGTACTTC
CDR3 protein: CASSLSSGGGETQYF
V gene: TRBV5-4
J gene: TRBJ2-5
clone size: few
D gene: TRBD2
CDR3 length: 15

CDR3 DNA: TGTGCCAGCAGCTGGGCTAGCGGGTCCTACGAGCAGTACTTC
CDR3 protein: CASSWASGSYEQYF
V gene: TRBV5-5
J gene: TRBJ2-7
clone size: .
D gene: TRBD2
CDR3 length: 14

CDR3 DNA: TGTGCCAGCAGTTTTTGGGGCGGAGCAGAAAAACTGTTTTTT
CDR3 protein: CASSFWGGAEKLFF
V gene: TRBV27
J gene: TRBJ1-4
clone size: .
D gene: .
CDR3 length: 14

CDR3 DNA: TGTGCCAGCAGCCAATCAGGGGGTGGAATCTATGGCTACACCTTC
CDR3 protein: CASSQSGGGIYGYTF
V gene: TRBV14
J gene: TRBJ1-2
clone size: .
D gene: TRBD1
CDR3 length: 15